The source of this TCR beta chain is a study of blood T cell repertoires in COVID-19. As for the study in general: Both acute and convalescent COVID-19 samples were obtained from the United States, Italy and Spain. T cells, B-cell-depleted T cells, or PBMCs supplied cDNA or gDNA.

Authors' data handling: Amplified reference gene primers provided the basis for estimating nucleated cell counts. The data were produced by immunoSEQ multiplex PCR, yet TCRdb's version contains in-frame clones alone and is incomplete. The V and J calls and clone size are taken from that table; D and trimming were inferred from the DNA. This sample yields about 160,000 clones, of which approximately 91% are seen a single time; about 2% belongs to the top ten. This TCR derives from a man younger than 35 with acute or convalescent COVID-19. The sample consisted of peripheral blood.

The CDR3 here is CATRGGRMNTEAFF. DNA of the CDR3: TGTGCCACCAGGGGAGGACGGATGAACACTGAAGCTTTCTTT. This chain joins TRBV10-3 and TRBJ1-1; maybe TRBD1 (6 bases). Germline loops: CDR1 ENHRY, CDR2 SYGVKD. The V gene lost 10 bases and the J gene lost 0 bases, with 15 bases spanning the gap. The CDR3 sequence is 14 residues long.